This T cell receptor beta chain was captured by sequencing in a study of identical twins. In TCRdb, the 5' RACE reads were re-called with MiXCR into one record per CDR3 protein. The sample holds 240,000 or so distinct CDR3 sequences, about 7% seen once. Findings of the study overall: There were fewer insertions in abundant cord blood beta clonotypes, but memory repertoires showed no such pattern.

Worth noting for this clonotype: Its antigen is unidentified.

V was trimmed by 5 bases and J by 2 bases, leaving 14 bases between them. The CDR3 has 15 residues. Germline lookup yields CDR1 SEHNR and CDR2 FQNEAQ (reference sequence). This sample was also put to use in a study of yellow fever vaccine responses in identical twins.

The clonotype originates from a woman younger than 35 in good health. Sequencing used memory (CD45RO+) T cells sorted from blood. The V call is TRBV7-9, the J call TRBJ2-3; the D gene is possibly TRBD1 (6 bases). CDR3 loop: CASSGTGTTTDTQYF. The CDR3 DNA is TGTGCCAGCAGCGGGACCGGGACAACCACAGATACGCAGTATTTT.